The 8 T cell receptor beta chains given below trace back to one sample, sequenced in a study of immune evolution from preneoplasia to lung adenocarcinoma. Measured with immunoSEQ multiplex PCR; TCRdb has only the in-frame clones, and not every one. The table lists over 2,000 clones, 70% to 80% of them singletons. The source material was FFPE minimally invasive lung adenocarcinoma tissue. The receptors come from a person aged 55-80 years with lung adenocarcinoma.

The CDR3: CASSTGASGEQYF. The CDR3 nucleotides read TGTGCCAGCAGTACAGGGGCCTCTGGGGAGCAGTACTTC. The V gene is TRBV6-4, the J gene TRBJ2-7, with 7 positions matching TRBD1. The CDR3 totals 13 residues. The V gene end was trimmed by 5 bases and the J gene end by 7 bases; junction bases not matched to a gene: 8. CDR1 and CDR2 (germline): MRHNA, SNTAGT.

The genes are TRBV18 and TRBJ2-2; weak D call: TRBD1 (6 bases). The CDR3 sequence is 16 residues long. CDR1 and CDR2 (germline): KGHSH, LQKENI. Trimming removed 1 base at V and 1 base at J, with 10 bases between. Here the CDR3 reads CASSPLQGRNTGELFF. The DNA for the CDR3 is TGTGCCAGCTCACCACTACAGGGCAGGAACACCGGGGAGCTGTTTTTT.

The chain joins TRBV10-3 to TRBJ2-5; D possibly matches TRBD1 or TRBD2 (5 bases each). The CDR3 runs 16 residues. Trimming removed 2 bases at V and 5 bases at J, with 18 bases between. CDR1 is ENHRY, CDR2 SYGVKD, per germline. Here the CDR3 DNA reads TGTGCCATCAGTGAGGACGCAAGAGAGGGACCTGAGACCCAGTACTTC. Translation gives CAISEDAREGPETQYF.

This clone occurred a few times. The rearrangement joins TRBV7-2 to TRBJ2-7; TRBD1 matches 7 bases. The J segment lost 2 bases and the V segment lost 6 bases, leaving 4 bases of the junction unmatched. The germline V gene has CDR1 SGHTA and CDR2 FQGNSA. The CDR3 is 13 residues long. The CDR3 spells CASSRTGPYEQYF. CDR3 sequence (DNA): TGTGCCAGCAGTAGGACAGGTCCCTACGAGCAGTACTTC.

This chain links TRBV2 with TRBJ2-7; a possible D gene is TRBD1 (5 bases). V shed 6 bases and J shed 3 bases, with 15 bases lying between them. The CDR3 runs 14 residues. Per the germline V gene, CDR1 is SNHLY and CDR2 is FYNNEI. CDR3 DNA sequence: TGTGCCAGCAGCCCTCAGGGCGAATACTACGAGCAGTACTTC. This codes for CASSPQGEYYEQYF.

This chain links TRBV19 with TRBJ1-1; D is unresolved. CDR1 and CDR2 (germline): LNHDA, SQIVND (reference sequence). This CDR3 region has 12 residues. V gave up 4 bases and J gave up 2 bases, with 5 bases separating them. CDR3 DNA: TGTGCCAGTAGTACCGGCAACACTGAAGCTTTCTTT. Translating gives CASSTGNTEAFF.

The genes are TRBV4-3 and TRBJ1-2; D may be TRBD1 (6 bases). The germline gives CDR1 LGHNA, CDR2 YSLEER. This CDR3 has 15 residues. Trimming shortened V by 1 base and J by 1 base, and 10 bases separated the two germline ends. The CDR3 sequence: CASSQAGGLNYGYTF. In DNA form, the CDR3 reads TGCGCCAGCAGCCAAGCGGGGGGGCTTAACTATGGCTACACCTTC.

The CDR3 loop reads CASSLSFTTGGAGELFF. The DNA for the CDR3 is TGCGCCAGCAGCTTGTCGTTTACTACGGGGGGAGCCGGGGAGCTGTTTTTT. This chain joins TRBV5-1 and TRBJ2-2, with 7 positions matching TRBD2. The CDR3 spans 17 residues. V was clipped by 1 base and J by 6 bases; unmatched bases: 12. The germline V gene encodes CDR1 SGHRS and CDR2 YFSETQ. The full variable domain, its missing parts supplied by reference TRBV5-1 and TRBJ2-2, is KAGVTQTPRYLIKTRGQQVTLSCSPISGHRSVSWYQQTPGQGLQFLFEYFSETQRNKGNFPGRFSGRQFSNSRSEMNVSTLELGDSALYLCASSLSFTTGGAGELFFGEGSRLTVL.